This TCR beta chain appears in the sequencing data of a study of blood T cell repertoires in COVID-19. Turning to the study itself: Samples came from the United States, Italy and Spain, spanning acute and convalescent COVID-19.

The repertoire was sequenced with immunoSEQ multiplex PCR; TCRdb's copy has only in-frame clones and lacks some. This table holds 150,000 to 160,000 clones, less than 90% found once. V lost 6 bases to trimming and J lost 6 bases; unmatched junction nucleotides: 13. The germline V gene has CDR1 MRHNA and CDR2 SNTAGT. The CDR3 sequence is 16 residues long. The origin of this receptor is a woman in her sixties or seventies with acute or convalescent COVID-19. The specimen sequenced was peripheral blood. The V gene is TRBV6-4, the J gene TRBJ2-7; TRBD2 matches 11 bases. CDR3 amino acids: CASRPALAGGPGEQYF. As DNA, the CDR3 is TGTGCCAGCAGGCCCGCCTTAGCGGGGGGGCCAGGCGAGCAGTACTTC.